This T cell receptor beta chain derives from a study of cytotoxic CD8 clonotypes in ibrutinib-treated CLL. Study-wide points: Baseline levels were approached again at progression, after clonality had risen at ibrutinib response.

As to this clone: Antigen specificity is unknown.

V was shortened by 7 bases and J by 0 bases, with 10 bases between the two germline ends. This CDR3 has 14 amino acids. Germline V gives CDR1 MDHEN, CDR2 SYDVKM. Profiling relied on immunoSEQ multiplex PCR, and the TCRdb table lists in-frame clones only, not all of them. This table has 300,000 or so clones, roughly 70% appearing once. The chain employs TRBV28 and TRBJ2-1; D possibly corresponds to TRBD1 (6 bases). The sequence was collected from a human donor with chronic lymphocytic leukemia. Sequencing used PBMCs, obtained after 36 months of ibrutinib treatment. The CDR3 DNA sequence: TGTGCCAGCACAGAAGGGGGCTCCTACAATGAGCAGTTCTTC. It yields the protein CASTEGGSYNEQFF.